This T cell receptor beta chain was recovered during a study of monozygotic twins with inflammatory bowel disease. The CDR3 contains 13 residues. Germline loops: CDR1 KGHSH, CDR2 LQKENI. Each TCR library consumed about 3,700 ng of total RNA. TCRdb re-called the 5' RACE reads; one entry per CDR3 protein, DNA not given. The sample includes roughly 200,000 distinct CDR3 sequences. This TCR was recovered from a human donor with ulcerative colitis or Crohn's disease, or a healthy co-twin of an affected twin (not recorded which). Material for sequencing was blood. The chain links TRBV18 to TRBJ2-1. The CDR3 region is CASSPIRYNEQFF.